The rows below give T cell receptor beta chains drawn from one sample of a study of T cell responses to AZD1222 COVID-19 vaccine. The assay was immunoSEQ multiplex PCR, and TCRdb's table has in-frame clones only and misses some. The table lists 150,000 or so clones, roughly 93% of them singletons. The specimen comprised peripheral blood, sampled on day 0 of AZD1222 vaccination. The receptors here all came from an adult in good health. The CDR3 runs from the conserved cysteine through the conserved F or W. D genes are given only for firm matches. The listing skips clone size in some rows; elsewhere it reads once, few, many or a size class.

V gene,D gene,J gene,clone size,CDR3 protein,CDR3 DNA
TRBV27,-,TRBJ2-7,-,CASSLGRGPYEQYF,TGTGCCAGCAGTTTAGGCCGCGGTCCCTACGAGCAGTACTTC
TRBV2,TRBD1,TRBJ2-4,once,CASRPMTGLAKNIQYF,TGTGCCAGCAGACCCATGACAGGGCTGGCCAAAAACATTCAGTACTTC
TRBV5-6,-,TRBJ2-5,-,CASSLLSGEETQYF,TGTGCCAGCAGCTTGCTTAGCGGCGAAGAGACCCAGTACTTC
TRBV12-3/TRBV12-4,-,TRBJ1-3,-,CASSLDGGNTIYF,TGTGCCAGCAGTTTAGACGGGGGAAACACCATATATTTT
TRBV7-8,TRBD1,TRBJ1-1,-,CASSLARPGTGAAFF,TGTGCCAGCAGCTTAGCGCGACCCGGGACAGGGGCAGCTTTCTTT
TRBV5-6,TRBD2,TRBJ2-7,-,CASTTGGGRAYEQYF,TGTGCCAGCACCACTGGAGGCGGGAGGGCCTACGAGCAGTACTTC
TRBV6-1,TRBD1,TRBJ2-7,-,CASSGYRGSGSYEQYF,TGTGCCAGCAGTGGATACAGGGGGAGCGGTTCCTACGAGCAGTACTTC
TRBV7-2,-,TRBJ2-3,-,CASSQGQIRTDTQYF,TGTGCCAGCAGCCAAGGACAGATACGCACAGATACGCAGTATTTT
TRBV5-1,TRBD1,TRBJ1-1,-,CASSLEGAGSEAFF,TGCGCCAGCAGCTTGGAGGGGGCGGGATCTGAAGCTTTCTTT
TRBV18,-,TRBJ1-5,-,CASSPGFNQPQHF,TGTGCCAGCTCACCAGGGTTCAATCAGCCCCAGCATTTT
TRBV27,-,TRBJ2-7,-,CASSPRWDSYEQYF,TGTGCCAGCAGTCCCCGGTGGGACTCCTACGAGCAGTACTTC
TRBV4-2,TRBD1,TRBJ1-6,-,CASSHSRDSISPLHF,TGTGCCAGCAGCCATTCCCGGGACAGCATTTCACCCCTCCACTTT
TRBV7-7,TRBD1,TRBJ2-5,-,CASSLDRGGQETQYF,TGTGCCAGCAGCTTAGACAGGGGTGGACAAGAGACCCAGTACTTC
TRBV28,-,TRBJ2-1,-,CASSLPRGNEQFF,TGTGCCAGCAGTTTACCCCGGGGTAATGAGCAGTTCTTC
TRBV2,-,TRBJ2-7,-,CASSEPRVSYEQYF,TGTGCCAGCAGTGAACCCAGGGTCTCCTACGAGCAGTACTTC
TRBV28,TRBD2,TRBJ2-5,-,CASKLAGEGETQYF,TGTGCCAGCAAATTAGCGGGAGAGGGAGAGACCCAGTACTTC
TRBV2,TRBD2,TRBJ2-1,-,CASSLLAGYNEQFF,TGTGCCAGCAGTCTACTAGCGGGTTACAATGAGCAGTTCTTC
TRBV29-1,-,TRBJ2-7,-,CSVEVDRSGNDYEQYF,TGCAGCGTTGAAGTTGACCGGAGCGGCAACGACTACGAGCAGTACTTC
TRBV21-1,-,TRBJ2-7,-,CASSGQGEQYF,TGTGCCAGCAGCGGACAGGGCGAGCAGTACTTC
TRBV7-3,-,TRBJ2-1,-,CASSPGRGANEQFF,TGTGCCAGCAGCCCAGGGCGGGGAGCCAATGAGCAGTTCTTC
TRBV12-3/TRBV12-4,-,TRBJ1-1,-,CASSGLRNTEAFF,TGTGCCAGTTCCGGTCTGAGGAACACTGAAGCTTTCTTT
TRBV19,TRBD1,TRBJ1-4,-,CASSPTGQGEKLFF,TGTGCCAGTAGCCCGACAGGGCAGGGTGAAAAACTGTTTTTT
TRBV27,TRBD1,TRBJ2-7,once,CASSPSTGESSYEQYF,TGTGCCAGCAGTCCATCGACAGGGGAAAGCTCCTACGAGCAGTACTTC
TRBV7-9,-,TRBJ1-5,-,CASSLWDGSSSNQPQHF,TGTGCCAGCAGCTTATGGGACGGTTCCTCTAGCAATCAGCCCCAGCATTTT
TRBV27,TRBD2,TRBJ2-7,-,CASSLTSIGYEQYF,TGTGCCAGCAGTTTGACTAGCATAGGGTACGAGCAGTACTTC
TRBV5-1,-,TRBJ1-1,-,CASSSGRLEAFF,TGCGCCAGCAGCTCCGGACGGCTGGAAGCTTTCTTT
TRBV19,-,TRBJ1-2,once,CASSIPASGRGGGYTF,TGTGCCAGTAGTATACCCGCGAGCGGCAGAGGAGGTGGCTACACCTTC
TRBV7-9,-,TRBJ1-1,few,CASSLYGEGPVEAFF,TGTGCCAGCAGCTTATATGGAGAAGGGCCAGTCGAAGCTTTCTTT
TRBV13,-,TRBJ2-7,-,CASSFPGSYEQYF,TGTGCCAGCAGCTTCCCCGGGTCCTACGAGCAGTACTTC
TRBV15,TRBD1,TRBJ1-2,-,CATSRAGTVSGYTF,TGTGCCACCAGCAGAGCCGGGACAGTATCTGGCTACACCTTC
TRBV9,-,TRBJ2-1,-,CASSAETSQNEQFF,TGTGCCAGCAGCGCCGAGACTAGTCAGAATGAGCAGTTCTTC
TRBV5-8,-,TRBJ1-4,-,CASSLRREKLFF,TGTGCCAGCAGCCTCCGGAGGGAAAAACTGTTTTTT
TRBV30,-,TRBJ1-1,-,CAWSVMRRGPTEAFF,TGTGCCTGGAGTGTGATGCGGAGGGGCCCCACTGAAGCTTTCTTT
TRBV7-3,TRBD2,TRBJ2-2,once,CASSRLAGGPNTGELFF,TGTGCCAGCAGCCGACTAGCGGGAGGGCCTAACACCGGGGAGCTGTTTTTT
TRBV19,-,TRBJ1-4,-,CASSIRGQEELFF,TGTGCCAGTAGTATCCGCGGGCAGGAGGAACTGTTTTTT
TRBV9,-,TRBJ1-4,-,CASSVSGLTNEKLFF,TGTGCCAGCAGCGTGTCAGGGTTAACTAATGAAAAACTGTTTTTT
TRBV2,TRBD2,TRBJ2-7,-,CASKRSSGRVLGAEQYF,TGTGCCAGCAAGAGGTCCAGCGGGAGGGTCCTGGGGGCCGAGCAGTACTTC